Here is one TCR beta chain with its context. Antigen unknown. Two oligonucleotides, mixed equimolar, formed the beta constant-region primer covering TRBC1 and TRBC2. The ligated cDNA underwent four PCR rounds using SP2 and nested alpha and beta constant-region primers. The cDNA 3' end received a ligated single-stranded oligonucleotide carrying the SP2 primer and a 12-nucleotide UMI. From the UMI-ligation and nested PCR reads, TCRdb called clonotypes with MiXCR, one entry per CDR3 protein. The sample contains some 83,000 distinct CDR3 sequences, about 10% of which appear only once. This sample was included in a study of naive and memory T cell subsets. This CDR3 is built from 13 residues. V was shortened by 2 bases and J by 10 bases, with 12 bases between the two germline ends. CDR1 and CDR2 (germline): SGHTA, FQGNSA. General study results and limits: Over 90% of naive TCR sequences appeared only once, unlike memory subsets.

Cells stained for CD3, CD4, CD8, CD45RA, CD27 and viability were sorted into four CD45RA/CD27 subsets. Sequenced input: naive CD8+ T cells from blood. The genes are TRBV7-2 and TRBJ1-5; D ambiguous. This clonotype was obtained from a human donor in good health. The CDR3 DNA sequence: TGTGCCAGCAGCTTAACCCCAATGGGCCCCCAGCATTTT. This codes for CASSLTPMGPQHF.